This T cell receptor (beta chain) was captured by sequencing in a study of blood T cell repertoires in COVID-19. The CDR3 has 16 residues. Using immunoSEQ multiplex PCR, the repertoire was profiled, and TCRdb retains in-frame clones only, with some absent. The sample holds about 250,000 clones, 80% to 90% seen once. The clonotype comes from a woman in her forties who had been exposed to COVID-19. This sequence joins TRBV21-1 and TRBJ2-1; the table's D call TRBD1 went unverified against the DNA. TRBV21-1 has pseudogene status. Material for sequencing was PBMCs or T cells enriched from blood (not recorded which). The CDR3 nucleotides are TGTGCCAGCAGCCCGTCAGGGCCAAGGTCCTACAATGAGCAGTTCTTC. Amino acids: CASSPSGPRSYNEQFF.